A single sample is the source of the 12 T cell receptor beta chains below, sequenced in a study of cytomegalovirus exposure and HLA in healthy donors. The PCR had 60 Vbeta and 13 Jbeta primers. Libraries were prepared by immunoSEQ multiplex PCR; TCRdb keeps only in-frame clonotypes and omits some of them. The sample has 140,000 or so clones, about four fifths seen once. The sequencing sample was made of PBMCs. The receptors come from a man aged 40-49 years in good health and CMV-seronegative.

CDR3 DNA sequence: TGTGCCAGTCGACAGGGGCAAGAGACCCAGTACTTC. Amino acids: CASRQGQETQYF. The J gene is TRBJ2-5, the V gene TRBV19; the match to TRBD1 covers 8 bases. This CDR3 is 12 amino acids long. Germline CDR1 LNHDA, CDR2 SQIVND (reference sequence). Unmatched junction bases numbered 1, after V lost 8 bases and J lost 2 bases.

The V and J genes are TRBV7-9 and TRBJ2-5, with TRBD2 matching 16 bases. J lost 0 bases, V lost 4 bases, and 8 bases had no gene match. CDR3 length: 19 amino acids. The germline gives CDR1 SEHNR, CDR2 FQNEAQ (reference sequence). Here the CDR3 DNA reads TGTGCCAGCAGCTCACCCGGGACTAGCGGGGGGGAGTACCAAGAGACCCAGTACTTC. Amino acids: CASSSPGTSGGEYQETQYF.

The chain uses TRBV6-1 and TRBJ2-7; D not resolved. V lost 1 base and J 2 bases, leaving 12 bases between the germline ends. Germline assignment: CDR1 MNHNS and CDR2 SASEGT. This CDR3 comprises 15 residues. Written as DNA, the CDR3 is TGTGCCAGCAGTGAAGGATCGGGTGGCCCCTACGAGCAGTACTTC. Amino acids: CASSEGSGGPYEQYF.

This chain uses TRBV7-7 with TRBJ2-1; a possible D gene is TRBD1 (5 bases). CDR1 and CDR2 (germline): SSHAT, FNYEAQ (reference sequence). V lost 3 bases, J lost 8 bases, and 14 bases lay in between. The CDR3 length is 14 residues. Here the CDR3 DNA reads TGTGCCAGCAGCTTCTCCCCGGGCAGGGATGAGCAGTTCTTC. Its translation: CASSFSPGRDEQFF.

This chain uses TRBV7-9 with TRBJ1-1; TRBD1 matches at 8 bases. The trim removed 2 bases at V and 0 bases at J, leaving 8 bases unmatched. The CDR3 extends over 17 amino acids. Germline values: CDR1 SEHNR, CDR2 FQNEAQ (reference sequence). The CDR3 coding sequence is TGTGCCAGCAGCTTACCCAGGGGGCTTGAAGTGAACACTGAAGCTTTCTTT. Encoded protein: CASSLPRGLEVNTEAFF.

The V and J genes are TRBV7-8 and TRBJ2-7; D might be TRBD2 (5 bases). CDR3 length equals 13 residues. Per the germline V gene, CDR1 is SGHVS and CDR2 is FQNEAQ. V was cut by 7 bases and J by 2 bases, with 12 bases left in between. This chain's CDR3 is CASNLHGAYEQYF. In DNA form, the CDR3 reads TGTGCCAGCAACCTCCACGGGGCCTACGAGCAGTACTTC.

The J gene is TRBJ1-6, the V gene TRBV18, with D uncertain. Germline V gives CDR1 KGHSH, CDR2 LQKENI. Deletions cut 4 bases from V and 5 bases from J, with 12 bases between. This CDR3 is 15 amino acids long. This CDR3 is CASSREGPDNSPLHF. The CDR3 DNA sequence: TGTGCCAGCTCACGGGAGGGTCCGGATAATTCACCCCTCCACTTT.

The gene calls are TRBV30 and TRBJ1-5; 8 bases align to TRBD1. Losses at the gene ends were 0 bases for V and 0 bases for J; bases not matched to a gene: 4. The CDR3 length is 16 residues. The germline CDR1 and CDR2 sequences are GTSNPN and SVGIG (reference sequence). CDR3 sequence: CAWSVRGQGSNQPQHF. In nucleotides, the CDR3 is TGTGCCTGGAGTGTAAGAGGACAGGGTAGCAATCAGCCCCAGCATTTT.

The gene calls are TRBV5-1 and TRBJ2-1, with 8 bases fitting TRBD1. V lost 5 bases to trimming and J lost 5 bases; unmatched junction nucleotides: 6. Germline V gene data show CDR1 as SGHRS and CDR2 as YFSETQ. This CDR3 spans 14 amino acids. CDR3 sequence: CASRPGTGNNEQFF. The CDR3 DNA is TGCGCCAGCAGACCCGGGACAGGAAACAATGAGCAGTTCTTC.

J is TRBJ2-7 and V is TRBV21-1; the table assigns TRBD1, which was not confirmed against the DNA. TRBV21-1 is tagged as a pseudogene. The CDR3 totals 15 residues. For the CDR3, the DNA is TGTGCCAGCTGCGAGGGGGGACAGTCCTCCTACGAGCAGTACTTC. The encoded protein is CASCEGGQSSYEQYF.

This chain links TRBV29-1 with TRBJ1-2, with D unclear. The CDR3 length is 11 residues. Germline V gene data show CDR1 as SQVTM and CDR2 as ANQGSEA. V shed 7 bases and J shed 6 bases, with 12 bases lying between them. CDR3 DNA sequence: TGCAGCGCCGAGGCCGAGAATGGCTACACCTTC. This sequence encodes CSAEAENGYTF.

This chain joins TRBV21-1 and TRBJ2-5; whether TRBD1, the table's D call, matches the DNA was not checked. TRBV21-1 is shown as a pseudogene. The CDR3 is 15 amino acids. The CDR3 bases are TGTGCCAGCAGCAAGCCCGACAGAGGGGGAGAGACCCAGTACTTC. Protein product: CASSKPDRGGETQYF.